Listed here are 16 T cell receptor beta chains from one sample, sequenced in a study of shared clonotypes between healthy human individuals. As defined, naive CD8 cells were CD45RO-negative and positively selected for CCR7, with terminally differentiated effector memory CD45RA+ cells excluded. TCRdb's table, derived via immunoSEQ multiplex PCR, lists solely in-frame clones and lacks some. The sample comprises more than 2 million clones, just over 90% of which are singletons, and about 1.7% rests with the top ten. The source material was naive CD8+ T cells from PBMCs. Source of these receptors: a man between 18 and 35 years old in good health. Some clones in this sample may be carry-over from other donors' samples.

The rearrangement uses TRBV9 and TRBJ1-2, with D unresolved. The CDR3 runs 13 residues. Per the germline V gene, CDR1 is SGDLS and CDR2 is YYNGEE. The V and J ends lost 0 bases and 7 bases respectively, with 10 bases between them. CDR3 sequence reads: CASSVVASGGYTF. Here the CDR3 DNA reads TGTGCCAGCAGCGTAGTTGCTTCCGGTGGCTACACCTTC.

The V gene is TRBV14, the J gene TRBJ2-1; TRBD2 aligns across 14 bases. CDR1 SGHDN and CDR2 FVKESK come from the germline V gene. V lost 3 bases, J lost 9 bases, and 13 bases stayed unmatched. The CDR3 runs 18 residues. CDR3 region: CASSHKKGGTSGSGEQFF. The CDR3 DNA sequence: TGTGCCAGCAGCCACAAAAAGGGAGGGACTAGCGGGAGCGGTGAGCAGTTCTTC.

The CDR3 here is CATSRDLEGFYGYTF. Written as DNA, the CDR3 is TGTGCCACCAGCAGAGATCTTGAGGGTTTCTATGGCTACACCTTC. The chain is built from TRBV15 and TRBJ1-2; D is unclear. The germline gives CDR1 LNHNV, CDR2 YYDKDF (reference sequence). V was pared by 0 bases and J by 4 bases, with 12 bases between. This CDR3 contains 15 residues.

This chain links TRBV28 with TRBJ1-1; the D gene is possibly TRBD1 (5 bases). Germline CDR1 is MDHEN and CDR2 is SYDVKM. Trimming pared 4 bases from V and 3 bases from J, leaving 18 bases between. CDR3 length: 16 residues. DNA of the CDR3: TGTGCCAGCAGTTCCCTCGGGGGGAGGTTGGACACTGAAGCTTTCTTT. It yields the protein CASSSLGGRLDTEAFF.

DNA of the CDR3: TGTGCCAGCAGCCCAAGACAGGGCCCCCTGGTAGAGCAGTACTTC. Translating gives CASSPRQGPLVEQYF. The chain joins TRBV5-6 to TRBJ2-5, with 7 bases identical to TRBD1. This CDR3 has 15 amino acids. The V gene end was trimmed by 4 bases and the J gene end by 11 bases; junction bases not matched to a gene: 17. In germline, CDR1 is SGHDT, CDR2 YYEEEE. Drawing the rest from reference TRBV5-6 and TRBJ2-5, the complete variable domain is DAGVTQSPTHLIKTRGQQVTLRCSPKSGHDTVSWYQQALGQGPQFIFQYYEEEERQRGNFPDRFSGHQFPNYSSELNVNALLLGDSALYLCASSPRQGPLVEQYFGPGTRLLVL.

This chain joins TRBV4-1 and TRBJ1-4, with D hard to call. The CDR3 has 17 amino acids. CDR1 is MGHRA, CDR2 YSYEKL, per germline. Trimming removed 4 bases from V and 8 bases from J, with 23 bases in between. CDR3 nucleotides: TGCGCCAGCAGCCCTAAGGGTCGGGGTATCACGGAGGAAAAACTGTTTTTT. It translates to CASSPKGRGITEEKLFF.

V and J are TRBV29-1 and TRBJ2-5, with D tentatively TRBD1 (5 bases). Trimming stripped 2 bases from V and 4 bases from J, with 17 bases between. Per the germline V gene, CDR1 is SQVTM and CDR2 is ANQGSEA. This CDR3 has 15 amino acids. This chain's CDR3 is CSVERNGQGIETQYF. The CDR3 nucleotides read TGCAGCGTTGAAAGGAATGGCCAGGGAATAGAGACCCAGTACTTC.

The J gene is TRBJ2-7, the V gene TRBV13; tentatively, D is TRBD2 (6 bases). In germline, CDR1 is PRHDT, CDR2 FYEKMQ (reference sequence). V was cut by 0 bases and J by 7 bases, with 16 bases left in between. The CDR3 spans 15 residues. The CDR3 loop is CASSLGSGGRREQYF. CDR3 coding DNA: TGTGCCAGCAGCTTAGGTAGCGGAGGGAGAAGGGAGCAGTACTTC.

With respect to this clone: Other DNA sequences in the same sample also yield this CDR3. The chain joins TRBV5-1 to TRBJ2-3, with D perhaps matching TRBD2 (6 bases). Per the germline V gene, CDR1 is SGHRS and CDR2 is YFSETQ. Trimming left V 0 bases short and J 4 bases short, with 9 bases between. The CDR3 consists of 14 residues. The CDR3 region has the DNA TGCGCCAGCAGCTTGGTGGGGGAGGCAGATACGCAGTATTTT. Encoded protein: CASSLVGEADTQYF.

The chain joins TRBV11-2 to TRBJ1-2, with no clear D. This CDR3 is built from 13 residues. CDR1 is SGHAT and CDR2 is FQNNGV in the germline V gene. V lost 9 bases and J 1 base, leaving 12 bases between the germline ends. The CDR3 reads CASGGQSNYGYTF. The DNA for the CDR3 is TGTGCCAGTGGAGGGCAGAGTAACTATGGCTACACCTTC.

The chain combines TRBV6-1 with TRBJ1-2; TRBD1 matches 7 bases. The CDR3 consists of 15 residues. The trim removed 1 base at V and 8 bases at J, leaving 10 bases unmatched. Germline values: CDR1 MNHNS, CDR2 SASEGT. This CDR3 reads CASSEVRTGDYGYTF. In DNA form, the CDR3 reads TGTGCCAGCAGTGAAGTCCGGACAGGAGATTACGGCTACACCTTC.

In regard to this clone: This same CDR3 is encoded by further DNA sequences in the sample. V is TRBV20-1 and J is TRBJ2-1; no clear D gene. Trimming removed 1 base at V and 9 bases at J, with 4 bases between. This CDR3 spans 10 amino acids. From germline, CDR1 is DFQATT and CDR2 SNEGSKA (reference sequence). The CDR3 sequence is CSARGGEQFF. Here the CDR3 DNA reads TGCAGTGCTAGAGGAGGTGAGCAGTTCTTC.

The CDR3, as DNA: TGTGCCAGCAGTTATCTGTCCGCTAGCACAGATACGCAGTATTTT. Encoded protein: CASSYLSASTDTQYF. The rearrangement uses TRBV6-6 and TRBJ2-3; D is unresolved. This CDR3 is built from 15 residues. Per germline, CDR1 MNHNY and CDR2 SVGAGI (reference sequence). The germline V and J ends were trimmed by 3 bases and 0 bases, with 10 bases remaining between them.

The chain combines TRBV14 with TRBJ1-2; D unresolved. CDR1 is SGHDN and CDR2 is FVKESK in the germline V gene. Trimming shortened V by 6 bases and J by 4 bases, and 15 bases separated the two germline ends. This CDR3 comprises 14 residues. As DNA, the CDR3 is TGTGCCAGCAGAAACGACGGAGACTTCTATGGCTACACCTTC. The encoded protein is CASRNDGDFYGYTF.

The chain combines TRBV29-1 with TRBJ2-7; TRBD2 might be the D (5 bases). Germline lookup yields CDR1 SQVTM and CDR2 ANQGSEA. Between the trimmed V and J ends, which lost 4 bases and 5 bases, there was a span of 15 bases. The CDR3 is 13 amino acids. The CDR3 DNA sequence: TGCAGCGTTGGGCCCGGGAAGAGTCACGAGCAGTACTTC. Its protein is CSVGPGKSHEQYF.

Turning to this clone: The limits of the CDR3 on the DNA are not certain, so only TCRdb's listed CDR3 is given. The rearrangement links TRBV27 to TRBJ1-2. The CDR3 is 14 amino acids long, termini counted. CDR1 is MNHEY, CDR2 SMNVEV, per germline (reference sequence). The CDR3 sequence is CASSPKLFGAGYTF.